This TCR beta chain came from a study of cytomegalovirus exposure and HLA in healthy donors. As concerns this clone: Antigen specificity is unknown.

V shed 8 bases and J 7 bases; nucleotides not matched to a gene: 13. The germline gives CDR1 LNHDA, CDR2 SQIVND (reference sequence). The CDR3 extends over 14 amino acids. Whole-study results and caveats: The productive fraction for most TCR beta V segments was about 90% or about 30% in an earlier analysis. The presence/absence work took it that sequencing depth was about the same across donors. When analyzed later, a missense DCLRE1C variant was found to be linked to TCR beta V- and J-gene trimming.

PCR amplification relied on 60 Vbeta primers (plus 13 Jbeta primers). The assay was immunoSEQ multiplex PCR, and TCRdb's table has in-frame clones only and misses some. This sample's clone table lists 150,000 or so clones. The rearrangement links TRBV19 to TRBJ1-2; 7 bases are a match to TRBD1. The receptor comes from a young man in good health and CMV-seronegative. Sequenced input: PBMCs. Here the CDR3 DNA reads TGTGCCAGTGACAGAAACACAGGGGCCCCTGGCTACACCTTC. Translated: CASDRNTGAPGYTF.